This T cell receptor (beta chain) derives from a study of blood T cell repertoires in COVID-19. V dropped 4 bases and J dropped 0 bases, with 9 bases sitting between them. This CDR3 comprises 14 residues. Germline-derived CDR1 and CDR2 are LNHDA and SQIVND (reference sequence). The authors' processing: Reference gene primer amplification gave nucleated cell count estimates. Clones were sequenced by immunoSEQ multiplex PCR, and TCRdb holds only the in-frame ones, with some missing. The V and J calls and clone size were taken over from that table, and D and trimming were inferred from the DNA. The sample records 180,000 or so clones, around 82% being singletons.

This receptor was obtained from a man in his sixties who had recovered from COVID-19. The rearrangement joins TRBV19 to TRBJ1-2; D might be TRBD1 (6 bases). The sequenced sample consisted of peripheral blood. DNA of the CDR3: TGTGCCAGTAGTACTAGGACAGCTAACTATGGCTACACCTTC. It yields the protein CASSTRTANYGYTF. The whole variable domain, filled in from reference TRBV19 and TRBJ1-2, reads DGGITQSPKYLFRKEGQNVTLSCEQNLNHDAMYWYRQDPGQGLRLIYYSQIVNDFQKGDIAEGYSVSREKKESFPLTVTSAQKNPTAFYLCASSTRTANYGYTFGSGTRLTVV.